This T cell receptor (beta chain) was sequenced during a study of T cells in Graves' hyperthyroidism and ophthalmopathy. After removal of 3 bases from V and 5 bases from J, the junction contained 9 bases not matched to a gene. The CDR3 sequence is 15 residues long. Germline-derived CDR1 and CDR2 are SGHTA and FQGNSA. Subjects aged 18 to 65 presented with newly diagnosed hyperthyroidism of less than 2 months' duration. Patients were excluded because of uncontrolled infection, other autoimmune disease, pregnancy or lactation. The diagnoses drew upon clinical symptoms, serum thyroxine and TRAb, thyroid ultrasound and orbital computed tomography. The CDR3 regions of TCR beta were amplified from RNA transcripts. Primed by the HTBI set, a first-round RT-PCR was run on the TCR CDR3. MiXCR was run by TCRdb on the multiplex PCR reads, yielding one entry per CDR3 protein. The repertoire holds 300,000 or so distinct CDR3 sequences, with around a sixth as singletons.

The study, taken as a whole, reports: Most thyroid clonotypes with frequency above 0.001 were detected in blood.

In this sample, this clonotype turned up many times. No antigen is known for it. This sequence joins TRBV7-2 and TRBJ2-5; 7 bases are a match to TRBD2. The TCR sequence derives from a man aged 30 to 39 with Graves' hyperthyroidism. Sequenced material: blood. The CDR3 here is CASSLGGEIWETQYF. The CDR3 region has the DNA TGTGCCAGCAGCTTGGGGGGGGAGATATGGGAGACCCAGTACTTC.